This T cell receptor (beta chain) was observed in a study of graft-versus-host responses after intestinal transplantation. Study information: Each recipient received a multivisceral, liver-intestinal, or isolated intestinal graft. Recipients uniformly received anti-thymocyte globulin induction, followed by tacrolimus and steroids for around 3 years. Study observations and caveats: Where graft-donor T cell macrochimerism was present, patients had high graft-versus-host to host-versus-graft clonal ratios in allografts.

V shed 0 bases and J shed 3 bases, with 14 bases lying between them. This CDR3 contains 17 residues. Germline CDR1 is SGHDN and CDR2 is FVKESK. TCRdb keeps only in-frame clones here, not all; method: immunoSEQ multiplex PCR. The table records 20,000 to 25,000 clones, around two fifths of them present only once. Irradiated, violet-dye-labeled stimulator cells, around 200,000 in number, were plated with around 200,000 CFSE-labeled responder cells. Proliferating responders of the CD3+CD4+ and CD3+CD8+ phenotypes with low CFSE were sorted after the reaction. The sequence derives from a human patient who was an organ donor for intestinal transplantation. Sample: alloreactive CD8+ T cells from a mixed lymphocyte reaction culture, taken before transplantation. The sample's subset: CFSE-low proliferating T cells sorted from roughly 6-day pre-transplant mixed lymphocyte reaction (GvH or HvG direction). This chain uses TRBV14 with TRBJ2-2; maybe TRBD2 (6 bases). This CDR3 reads CASSQDGTGVYTGELFF. As DNA, the CDR3 is TGTGCCAGCAGCCAAGATGGGACGGGAGTATACACCGGGGAGCTGTTTTTT.